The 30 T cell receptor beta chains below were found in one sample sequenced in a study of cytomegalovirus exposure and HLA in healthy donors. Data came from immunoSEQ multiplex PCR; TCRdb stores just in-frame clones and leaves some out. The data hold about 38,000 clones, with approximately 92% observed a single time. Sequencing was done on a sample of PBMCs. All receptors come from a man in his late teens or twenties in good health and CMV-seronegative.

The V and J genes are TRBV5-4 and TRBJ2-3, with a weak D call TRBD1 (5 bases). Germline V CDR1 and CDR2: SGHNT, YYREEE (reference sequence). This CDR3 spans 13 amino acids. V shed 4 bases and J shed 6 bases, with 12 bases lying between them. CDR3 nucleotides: TGTGCCAGCAGCCGTGGGGCGTCGGATACGCAGTATTTT. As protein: CASSRGASDTQYF.

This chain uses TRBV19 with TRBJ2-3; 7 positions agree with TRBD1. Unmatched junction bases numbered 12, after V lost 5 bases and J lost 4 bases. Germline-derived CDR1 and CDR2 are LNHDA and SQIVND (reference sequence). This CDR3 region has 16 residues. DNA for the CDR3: TGTGCCAGTAGTCCCCTGGACAGGCAGGGGGCAGATACGCAGTATTTT. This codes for CASSPLDRQGADTQYF.

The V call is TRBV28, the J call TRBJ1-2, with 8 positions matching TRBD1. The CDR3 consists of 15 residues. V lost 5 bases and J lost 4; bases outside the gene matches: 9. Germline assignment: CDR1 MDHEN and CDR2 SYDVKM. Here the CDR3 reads CASSRQGRPFYGYTF. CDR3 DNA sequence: TGTGCCAGCAGTAGACAGGGGCGACCATTCTATGGCTACACCTTC.

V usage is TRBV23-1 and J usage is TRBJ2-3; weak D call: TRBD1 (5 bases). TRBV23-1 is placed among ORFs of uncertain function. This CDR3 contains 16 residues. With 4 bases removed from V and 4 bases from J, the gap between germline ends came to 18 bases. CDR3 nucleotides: TGCGCCAGCAGTCCGTTCGACAGCCTGGAACCAGATACGCAGTATTTT. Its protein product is CASSPFDSLEPDTQYF.

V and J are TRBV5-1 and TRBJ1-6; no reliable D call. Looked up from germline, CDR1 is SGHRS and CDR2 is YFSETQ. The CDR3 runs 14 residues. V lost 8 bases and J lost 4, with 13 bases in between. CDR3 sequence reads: CASQAASYNSPLHF. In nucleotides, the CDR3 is TGCGCCAGTCAAGCGGCCAGTTATAATTCACCCCTCCACTTT.

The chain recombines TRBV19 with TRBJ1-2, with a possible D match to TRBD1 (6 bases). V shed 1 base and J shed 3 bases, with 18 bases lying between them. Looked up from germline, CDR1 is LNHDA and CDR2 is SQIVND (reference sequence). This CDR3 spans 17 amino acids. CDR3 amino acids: CASSIGFWDMKYYGYTF. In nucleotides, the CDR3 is TGTGCCAGTAGTATAGGATTTTGGGACATGAAGTACTATGGCTACACCTTC.

CDR3 sequence: CASSSGLAGNNEQFF. The CDR3 region has the DNA TGCGCCAGCAGCTCGGGACTAGCGGGAAACAATGAGCAGTTCTTC. The chain employs TRBV5-1 and TRBJ2-1; 13 positions match TRBD2. J gave up 5 bases and V 3 bases, and 2 bases lay outside the gene matches. CDR3 size: 15 residues. Looked up from germline, CDR1 is SGHRS and CDR2 is YFSETQ.

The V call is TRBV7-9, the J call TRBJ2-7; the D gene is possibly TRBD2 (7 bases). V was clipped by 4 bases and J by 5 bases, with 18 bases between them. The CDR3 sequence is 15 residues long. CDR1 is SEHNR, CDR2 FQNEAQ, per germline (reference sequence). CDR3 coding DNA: TGTGCCAGCAGCTCCCCCCGGACGGGGGGCGACGAGCAGTACTTC. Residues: CASSSPRTGGDEQYF.

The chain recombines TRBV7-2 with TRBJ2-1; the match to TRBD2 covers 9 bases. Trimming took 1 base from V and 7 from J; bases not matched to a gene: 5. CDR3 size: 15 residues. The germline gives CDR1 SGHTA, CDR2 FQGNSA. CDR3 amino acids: CASSLGLAGRNEQFF. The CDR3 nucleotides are TGTGCCAGCAGCTTAGGGCTAGCGGGAAGGAATGAGCAGTTCTTC.

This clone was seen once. CDR3 bases: TGTGCCAGTAGGGGGGGGACAGGGGCTCAGCCCCAGCATTTT. Its translation: CASRGGTGAQPQHF. The chain uses TRBV19 and TRBJ1-5, with 10 bases identical to TRBD1. Looked up from germline, CDR1 is LNHDA and CDR2 is SQIVND (reference sequence). The ends lost 6 bases at V and 6 bases at J; junction bases unmatched: 5. There are 14 residues in the CDR3.

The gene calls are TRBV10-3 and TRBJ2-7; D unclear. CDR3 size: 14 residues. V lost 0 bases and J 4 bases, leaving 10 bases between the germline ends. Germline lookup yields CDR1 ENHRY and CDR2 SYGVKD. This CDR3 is CAISESGLNYEQYF. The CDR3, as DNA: TGTGCCATCAGTGAGTCGGGCCTCAATTACGAGCAGTACTTC.

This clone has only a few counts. CDR3 bases: TGTGCCAGTACCGCAATGACAGATAACACTGAAGCTTTCTTT. Translating gives CASTAMTDNTEAFF. V and J are TRBV19 and TRBJ1-1, with D possibly matching TRBD1 (5 bases). The V and J ends lost 7 bases and 2 bases respectively, with 14 bases between them. CDR1 is LNHDA, CDR2 SQIVND, per germline (reference sequence). The CDR3 totals 14 residues.

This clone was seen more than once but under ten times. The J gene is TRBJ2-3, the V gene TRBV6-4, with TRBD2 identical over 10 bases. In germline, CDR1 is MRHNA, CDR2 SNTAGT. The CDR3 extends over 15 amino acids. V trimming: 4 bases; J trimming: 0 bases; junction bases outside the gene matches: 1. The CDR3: CASSVTSGSTDTQYF. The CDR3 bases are TGTGCCAGCAGTGTGACTAGCGGGAGCACAGATACGCAGTATTTT.

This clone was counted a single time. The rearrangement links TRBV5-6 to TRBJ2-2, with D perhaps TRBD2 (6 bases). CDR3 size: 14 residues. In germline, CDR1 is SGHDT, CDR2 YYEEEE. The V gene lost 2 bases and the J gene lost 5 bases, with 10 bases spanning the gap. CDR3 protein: CASSFGAGTGELFF. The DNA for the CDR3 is TGTGCCAGCAGCTTCGGCGCGGGGACCGGGGAGCTGTTTTTT.

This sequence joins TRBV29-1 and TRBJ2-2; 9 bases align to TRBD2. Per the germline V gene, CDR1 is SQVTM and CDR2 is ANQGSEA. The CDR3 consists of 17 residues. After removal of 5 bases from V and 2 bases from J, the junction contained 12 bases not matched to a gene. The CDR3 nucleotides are TGCAGCGTTCGAATAAGGCTAGCGGGACTCAACACCGGGGAGCTGTTTTTT. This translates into CSVRIRLAGLNTGELFF.

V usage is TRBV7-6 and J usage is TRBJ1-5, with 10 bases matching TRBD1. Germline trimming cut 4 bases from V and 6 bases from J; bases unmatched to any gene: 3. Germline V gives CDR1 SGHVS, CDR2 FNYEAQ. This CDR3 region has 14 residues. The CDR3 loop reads CASSSGQGTQPQHF. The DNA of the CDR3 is TGTGCCAGCAGCTCGGGACAGGGGACTCAGCCCCAGCATTTT.

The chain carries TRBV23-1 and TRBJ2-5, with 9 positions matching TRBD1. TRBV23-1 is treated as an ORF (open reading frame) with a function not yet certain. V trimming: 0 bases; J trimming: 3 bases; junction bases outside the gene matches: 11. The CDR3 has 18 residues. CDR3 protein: CASSQSPPRQGEKETQYF. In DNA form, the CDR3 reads TGCGCCAGCAGTCAATCCCCACCCCGACAGGGGGAAAAAGAGACCCAGTACTTC.

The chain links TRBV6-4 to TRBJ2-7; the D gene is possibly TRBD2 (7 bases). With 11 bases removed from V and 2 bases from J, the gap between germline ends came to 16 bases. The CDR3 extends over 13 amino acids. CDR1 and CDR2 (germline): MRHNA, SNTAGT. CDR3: CAPGGGRTYEQYF. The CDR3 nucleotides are TGTGCCCCTGGGGGGGGCCGCACCTACGAGCAGTACTTC.

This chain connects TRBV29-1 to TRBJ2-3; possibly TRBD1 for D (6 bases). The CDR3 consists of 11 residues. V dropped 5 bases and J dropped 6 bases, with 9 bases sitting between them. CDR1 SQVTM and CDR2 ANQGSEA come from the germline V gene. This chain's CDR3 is CSVWGLDTQYF. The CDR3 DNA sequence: TGCAGCGTTTGGGGGCTGGATACGCAGTATTTT.

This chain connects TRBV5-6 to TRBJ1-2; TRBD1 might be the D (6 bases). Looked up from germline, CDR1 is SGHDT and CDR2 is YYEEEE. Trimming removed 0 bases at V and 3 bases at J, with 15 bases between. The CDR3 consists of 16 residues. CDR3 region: CASSLGSRTDHYGYTF. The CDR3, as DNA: TGTGCCAGCAGCTTGGGTTCGAGGACAGACCACTATGGCTACACCTTC.

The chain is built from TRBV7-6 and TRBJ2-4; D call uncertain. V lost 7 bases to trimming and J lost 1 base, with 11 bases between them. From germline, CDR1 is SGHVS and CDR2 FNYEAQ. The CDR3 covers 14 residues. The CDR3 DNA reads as TGTGCCAGCATCCCGGGTAGGGCCAAAAACATTCAGTACTTC. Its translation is CASIPGRAKNIQYF.

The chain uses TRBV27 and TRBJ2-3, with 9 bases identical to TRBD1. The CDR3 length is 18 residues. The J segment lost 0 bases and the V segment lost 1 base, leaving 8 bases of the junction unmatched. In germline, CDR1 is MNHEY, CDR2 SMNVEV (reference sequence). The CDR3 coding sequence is TGTGCCAGCAGTTTATACCCCGGGACAGGGAAGAGCACAGATACGCAGTATTTT. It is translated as CASSLYPGTGKSTDTQYF.

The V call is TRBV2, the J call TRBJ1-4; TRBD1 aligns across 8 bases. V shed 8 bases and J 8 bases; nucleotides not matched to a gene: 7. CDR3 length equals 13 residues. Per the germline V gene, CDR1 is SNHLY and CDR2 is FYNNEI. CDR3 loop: CASGTGLMEKLFF. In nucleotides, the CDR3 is TGTGCCAGCGGGACAGGACTAATGGAAAAACTGTTTTTT.

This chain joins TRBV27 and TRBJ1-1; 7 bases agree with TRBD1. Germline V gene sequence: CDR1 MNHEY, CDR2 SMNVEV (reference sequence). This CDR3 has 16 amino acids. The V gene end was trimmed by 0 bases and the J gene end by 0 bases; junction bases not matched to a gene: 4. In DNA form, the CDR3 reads TGTGCCAGCAGTTTATCAGGGACAGTATTGAACACTGAAGCTTTCTTT. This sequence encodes CASSLSGTVLNTEAFF.

The CDR3 DNA follows: TGTGCCAGCAGCCTCGCCGGGACAGGGAGCCTAACTGGCTACACCTTC. It is translated as CASSLAGTGSLTGYTF. The V and J genes are TRBV5-6 and TRBJ1-2, with 9 bases lining up with TRBD1. The V and J ends lost 4 bases and 7 bases, in that order; junction bases with no gene match: 14. This CDR3 is 16 amino acids long. Germline loops: CDR1 SGHDT, CDR2 YYEEEE.

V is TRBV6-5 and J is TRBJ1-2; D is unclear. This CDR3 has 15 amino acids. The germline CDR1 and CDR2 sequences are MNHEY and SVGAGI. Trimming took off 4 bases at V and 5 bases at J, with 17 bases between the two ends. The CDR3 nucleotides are TGTGCCAGCAGTTCGTATGGTGGCTCGGGGTATGGCTACACCTTC. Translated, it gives CASSSYGGSGYGYTF.

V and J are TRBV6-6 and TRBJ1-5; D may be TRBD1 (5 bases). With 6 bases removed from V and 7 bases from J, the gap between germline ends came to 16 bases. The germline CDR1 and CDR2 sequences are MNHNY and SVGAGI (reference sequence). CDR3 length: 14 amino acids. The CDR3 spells CASRDQGGAQPQHF. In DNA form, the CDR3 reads TGTGCCAGCAGGGATCAGGGTGGGGCGCAGCCCCAGCATTTT.

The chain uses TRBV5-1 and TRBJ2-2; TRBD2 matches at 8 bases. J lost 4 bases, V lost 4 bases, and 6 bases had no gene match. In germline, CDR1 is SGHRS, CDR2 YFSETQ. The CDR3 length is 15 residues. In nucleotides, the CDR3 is TGCGCCAGCAGCCGTTTGAGCGGGGGCACCGGGGAGCTGTTTTTT. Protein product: CASSRLSGGTGELFF.

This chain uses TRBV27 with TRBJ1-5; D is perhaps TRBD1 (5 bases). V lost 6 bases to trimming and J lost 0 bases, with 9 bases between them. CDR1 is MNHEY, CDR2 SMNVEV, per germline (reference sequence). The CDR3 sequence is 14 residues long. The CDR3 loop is CASRRGNSNQPQHF. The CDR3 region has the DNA TGTGCCAGCAGAAGGGGTAATAGCAATCAGCCCCAGCATTTT.

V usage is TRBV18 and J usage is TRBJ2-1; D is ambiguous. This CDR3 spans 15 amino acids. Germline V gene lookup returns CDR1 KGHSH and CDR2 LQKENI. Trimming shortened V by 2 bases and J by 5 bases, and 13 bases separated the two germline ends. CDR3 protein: CASSPDLGEHNEQFF. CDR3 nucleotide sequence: TGTGCCAGCTCACCAGATCTAGGAGAACACAATGAGCAGTTCTTC.